These 23 T cell receptor beta chains were all obtained from the same sample, sequenced in a study of regulatory T cells in long-lasting Graves disease (dated by TCRdb to 2020 to 2022). The time point tag for this specimen amounts to: newly diagnosed GD, antithyroid drugs for less than 3 months. For both TCR sequencing and RNA sequencing, RNA was extracted from PBMCs using TRIzol. Libraries were made using multiplex PCR. The run used an Illumina HiSeq 4000. TCR beta libraries were built with iRepertoire HTBI primers and Arm-PCR amplification of CDR3 regions. Through fastp at Q25 and MiXCR, TCRdb rebuilt clones from the public reads, retaining in-frame beta chains. Each CDR3 protein appears once, grouped with its most common genes and DNA. The sample data list hundreds of thousands of distinct CDR3 sequences, and 15% to 17% of these were observed just once. The ten largest clonotypes hold 20% to 25% of the sample.

This specimen consisted of peripheral blood mononuclear cells (PBMCs), obtained at new diagnosis, from a patient treated with antithyroid drugs. These receptors were obtained from a female donor with Graves disease.

This clonotype was seen at least ten times. The chain recombines TRBV4-3 with TRBJ1-6, with D hard to call. Germline CDR1 reads LGHNA; CDR2 reads YSLEER. Trimming took off 1 base at V and 5 bases at J, with 15 bases between the two ends. The length of the CDR3 is 17 residues. The CDR3 DNA reads TGCGCCAGCAGCCAAGTAGCCCCCCCGGTCCATAATTCACCCCTCCACTTT. Its protein product is CASSQVAPPVHNSPLHF.

The rearrangement links TRBV11-3 to TRBJ2-3; 7 bases align to TRBD1. The CDR3 runs to 14 residues. V lost 6 bases and J lost 3; bases outside the gene matches: 6. Germline V gives CDR1 SGHNT, CDR2 YENEEA. This chain's CDR3 is CASRPGGGTDTQYF. DNA of the CDR3: TGTGCCAGCAGACCAGGGGGTGGTACAGATACGCAGTATTTT.

The genes are TRBV25-1 and TRBJ2-6; D gene ambiguous. V was shortened by 2 bases and J by 0 bases, with 11 bases between the two germline ends. The CDR3 covers 17 residues. CDR1 is MGHDK and CDR2 is SYGVNS in the germline V gene. The CDR3 DNA sequence: TGTGCCAGCAGTGAACCCCCACCCAGCTCTGGGGCCAACGTCCTGACTTTC. Translated: CASSEPPPSSGANVLTF.

In its sample, this clonotype was seen many times. The rearrangement links TRBV20-1 to TRBJ2-1; the match to TRBD2 covers 14 bases. From germline, CDR1 is DFQATT and CDR2 SNEGSKA (reference sequence). This CDR3 spans 16 amino acids. Germline trimming cut 0 bases from V and 8 bases from J; bases unmatched to any gene: 6. In nucleotides, the CDR3 is TGCAGTGCTAGAGAAGGGACTAGCGGGAGACGGGATGAGCAGTTCTTC. Protein product: CSAREGTSGRRDEQFF.

Notes on this clonotype: Sequence at one end of the junction differs from germline and may be a read error. This chain links TRBV4-1 with TRBJ1-4, with 7 bases identical to TRBD1. The CDR3 is 15 residues long. Germline CDR1 and CDR2: MGHRA and YSYEKL. CDR3 amino acids: CASSLRGTDNEKLLF. The CDR3 DNA follows: TGCGCCAGCAGCTTACGCGGGACAGACAATGAAAAACTGCTTTTT.

This clonotype was seen repeatedly, ten times or more. The genes are TRBV7-2 and TRBJ1-5; no reliable D call. The germline V gene has CDR1 SGHTA and CDR2 FQGNSA. This CDR3 is 15 amino acids long. Trimming removed 5 bases from V and 6 bases from J, with 17 bases in between. In DNA, the CDR3 is TGTGCCAGCAGCCATCCCGACCGATCCCCTCAGCCCCAGCATTTT. Encoded protein: CASSHPDRSPQPQHF.

In its sample, this clonotype was seen many times. The gene calls are TRBV3-1 and TRBJ2-3; D unclear. Germline CDR1 reads LGHDT; CDR2 reads YNNKEL (reference sequence). The CDR3 has 12 amino acids. Trimming took 0 bases from V and 7 from J, leaving 5 bases between them. CDR3 DNA sequence: TGTGCCAGCAGCCAAGATCGCAATACGCAGTATTTT. Its translation is CASSQDRNTQYF.

This clonotype was counted ten times or more. The gene calls are TRBV27 and TRBJ1-2; 8 nucleotides agree with TRBD1. The J segment lost 6 bases and the V segment lost 5 bases, leaving 5 bases of the junction unmatched. CDR3 size: 13 residues. From germline, CDR1 is MNHEY and CDR2 SMNVEV (reference sequence). The CDR3 DNA reads as TGTGCCAGCAGTCTCGACAGGGGTCATGGCTACACCTTC. Protein sequence: CASSLDRGHGYTF.

This sequence joins TRBV25-1 and TRBJ1-1; 7 bases are shared with TRBD1. V shed 3 bases, J shed 12 bases, and the junction held 7 bases outside the gene matches. The CDR3 contains 12 residues. Germline V gives CDR1 MGHDK, CDR2 SYGVNS. The CDR3 reads CASSEEGAFTFF. Here the CDR3 DNA reads TGTGCCAGCAGTGAGGAGGGGGCATTTACTTTCTTT.

This chain links TRBV3-1 with TRBJ1-3; tentatively, D is TRBD1 (6 bases). The germline gives CDR1 LGHDT, CDR2 YNNKEL (reference sequence). V lost 1 base, J lost 3 bases, and 16 bases lay in between. The CDR3 loop spans 17 amino acids. DNA for the CDR3: TGTGCCAGCAGCCAAGGGGATTCTTACAGGGTTGGAAACACCATATATTTT. The encoded protein is CASSQGDSYRVGNTIYF.

The table lists this clonotype with many counts. V gene TRBV2 combines with J gene TRBJ1-1, with unresolved D. The CDR3 consists of 13 residues. Trimming stripped 4 bases from V and 2 bases from J, with 8 bases between. Germline assignment: CDR1 SNHLY and CDR2 FYNNEI. The CDR3 is CASSGDTNTEAFF. Here the CDR3 DNA reads TGTGCCAGCAGTGGCGATACTAACACTGAAGCTTTCTTT.

The chain joins TRBV4-2 to TRBJ2-1; 11 positions match TRBD1. The V gene's germline CDR1 is LGHNA and CDR2 YNFKEQ. The CDR3 length is 16 residues. J was trimmed by 6 bases and V by 3 bases; bases with no gene match: 7. CDR3: CASSHPRGTGGNEQFF. CDR3 coding DNA: TGTGCCAGCAGCCATCCCCGCGGGACAGGGGGCAATGAGCAGTTCTTC.

In its sample, this clonotype was seen many times. This chain uses TRBV11-2 with TRBJ2-7; D gene uncertain. CDR3 length: 16 residues. Germline CDR1 reads SGHAT; CDR2 reads FQNNGV. Between the trimmed V and J ends, which lost 4 bases and 3 bases, there was a span of 19 bases. CDR3 bases: TGTGCCAGCAGCTCAGCGCCGTCGAAACTGTTCTACGAGCAGTACTTC. Protein product: CASSSAPSKLFYEQYF.

This clonotype was counted many times. This sequence joins TRBV28 and TRBJ2-3, with D perhaps TRBD1 or TRBD2 (5 bases each). The V end was cut by 5 bases, the J end by 3 bases, with 21 bases between. The CDR3 runs 17 residues. From germline, CDR1 is MDHEN and CDR2 SYDVKM. The CDR3 coding sequence is TGTGCCAGCAGTCCTTTTAGGCAGGGCGAGGGGACAGATACGCAGTATTTT. It translates to CASSPFRQGEGTDTQYF. The full variable domain, in which reference TRBV28 and TRBJ2-3 provide the parts outside the CDR3, is DVKVTQSSRYLVKRTGEKVFLECVQDMDHENMFWYRQDPGLGLRLIYFSYDVKMKEKGDIPEGYSVSREKKERFSLILESASTNQTSMYLCASSPFRQGEGTDTQYFGPGTRLTVL.

This chain uses TRBV24-1 with TRBJ1-1; 8 bases are shared with TRBD1. The V gene's germline CDR1 is KGHDR and CDR2 SFDVKD. The V and J ends lost 8 bases and 1 base, in that order; junction bases with no gene match: 14. The CDR3 consists of 17 residues. The CDR3 DNA follows: TGTGCCACCACGCCTTACAGGGGGGGCTTCGGGAACACTGAAGCTTTCTTT. Amino acid sequence: CATTPYRGGFGNTEAFF.

The chain combines TRBV2 with TRBJ1-5; a weak D match, TRBD1 (6 bases). The CDR3 covers 13 residues. V lost 3 bases to trimming and J lost 6 bases, with 9 bases between them. In germline, CDR1 is SNHLY, CDR2 FYNNEI. CDR3 sequence (DNA): TGTGCCAGCAGTGATGAGGGGGGTCAGCCCCAGCATTTT. Translating gives CASSDEGGQPQHF.

This clonotype was recorded many times. This chain links TRBV4-1 with TRBJ2-7, with 9 bases fitting TRBD1. V gave up 0 bases and J gave up 7 bases; unmatched junction bases: 7. The CDR3 consists of 15 residues. Germline CDR1 is MGHRA and CDR2 is YSYEKL. CDR3 protein: CASSQDRQGEWEQYF. The CDR3 nucleotides read TGCGCCAGCAGCCAAGATAGACAGGGGGAGTGGGAGCAGTACTTC.

Many counts were recorded for this clonotype. This chain connects TRBV7-2 to TRBJ1-3, with TRBD1 matching over 7 bases. CDR1 and CDR2 (germline): SGHTA, FQGNSA. V lost 5 bases to trimming and J lost 1 base; unmatched junction nucleotides: 5. The CDR3 loop spans 15 amino acids. The CDR3 region has the DNA TGTGCCAGCAGCCCTGACAGGGATTCTGGAAACACCATATATTTT. This gives the protein CASSPDRDSGNTIYF.

This clonotype was found many times. V is TRBV20-1 and J is TRBJ2-1; D possibly corresponds to TRBD1 (6 bases). The germline V gene encodes CDR1 DFQATT and CDR2 SNEGSKA (reference sequence). This CDR3 region has 11 residues. The V end lost 5 bases, the J end lost 10 bases, and 12 bases lay between the germline ends. The CDR3 DNA sequence: TGCAGTGCTTCCCTCGGGACAGAGCAGTTCTTC. As protein: CSASLGTEQFF.

The sample holds many counts of this clonotype. The chain combines TRBV19 with TRBJ2-1; possible D gene TRBD1, 5 bases. V gave up 3 bases and J gave up 5 bases, with 14 bases separating them. The CDR3 totals 15 residues. Germline loops: CDR1 LNHDA, CDR2 SQIVND (reference sequence). CDR3: CASSMAQGRNNEQFF. CDR3 nucleotides: TGTGCCAGTAGTATGGCCCAGGGTAGAAACAATGAGCAGTTCTTC.

This clonotype appeared a few times. CDR3 sequence: CASSVPGDNEQFF. For the CDR3, the DNA is TGTGCCAGCAGTGTTCCAGGGGATAATGAGCAGTTCTTC. The chain is built from TRBV2 and TRBJ2-1, with TRBD1 as a possible D gene (6 bases). V was pared by 4 bases and J by 7 bases, with 11 bases between. CDR3 length: 13 residues. The germline V gene has CDR1 SNHLY and CDR2 FYNNEI.

The chain links TRBV4-1 to TRBJ2-7; possible D gene TRBD1, 6 bases. The germline gives CDR1 MGHRA, CDR2 YSYEKL. The CDR3 is made up of 17 amino acids. The ends were cut back, 2 bases at V and 3 bases at J, with 20 bases in the middle. The CDR3 here is CASSQPRYRQGIYEQYF. The CDR3 bases are TGCGCCAGCAGCCAACCACGGTATAGGCAGGGGATCTACGAGCAGTACTTC.

This clonotype was counted a few times. This chain uses TRBV4-1 with TRBJ2-7; D may be TRBD1 (5 bases). Germline assignment: CDR1 MGHRA and CDR2 YSYEKL. There are 11 residues in the CDR3. Trimming cost V 8 bases and J 7 bases, with 12 bases left between them. The CDR3 protein is CASGATGEQYF. In DNA, the CDR3 is TGCGCCAGCGGGGCGACCGGGGAGCAGTACTTC.